Reported below is one TCR beta chain. The data belong to a study of response to subunit inactivated influenza vaccine. Germline assignment: CDR1 ENHRY and CDR2 SYGVKD. Trimming removed 3 bases from V and 3 bases from J; junction bases left unmatched: 15. This CDR3 region has 18 residues. MiXCR, run by TCRdb on the RT-PCR reads, gives a single entry per CDR3 protein. The sample records about 830,000 distinct CDR3 sequences, around 18% being singletons. The source is a man aged 50-60 years who received an inactivated influenza vaccine. The specimen was PBMCs from blood, collected 5 days after vaccination. The genes are TRBV10-3 and TRBJ2-3; TRBD1 aligns across 7 bases. CDR3 residues: CAISERRGGGVATDTQYF. The DNA for the CDR3 is TGTGCCATCAGTGAACGGCGAGGGGGCGGCGTCGCTACAGATACGCAGTATTTT.